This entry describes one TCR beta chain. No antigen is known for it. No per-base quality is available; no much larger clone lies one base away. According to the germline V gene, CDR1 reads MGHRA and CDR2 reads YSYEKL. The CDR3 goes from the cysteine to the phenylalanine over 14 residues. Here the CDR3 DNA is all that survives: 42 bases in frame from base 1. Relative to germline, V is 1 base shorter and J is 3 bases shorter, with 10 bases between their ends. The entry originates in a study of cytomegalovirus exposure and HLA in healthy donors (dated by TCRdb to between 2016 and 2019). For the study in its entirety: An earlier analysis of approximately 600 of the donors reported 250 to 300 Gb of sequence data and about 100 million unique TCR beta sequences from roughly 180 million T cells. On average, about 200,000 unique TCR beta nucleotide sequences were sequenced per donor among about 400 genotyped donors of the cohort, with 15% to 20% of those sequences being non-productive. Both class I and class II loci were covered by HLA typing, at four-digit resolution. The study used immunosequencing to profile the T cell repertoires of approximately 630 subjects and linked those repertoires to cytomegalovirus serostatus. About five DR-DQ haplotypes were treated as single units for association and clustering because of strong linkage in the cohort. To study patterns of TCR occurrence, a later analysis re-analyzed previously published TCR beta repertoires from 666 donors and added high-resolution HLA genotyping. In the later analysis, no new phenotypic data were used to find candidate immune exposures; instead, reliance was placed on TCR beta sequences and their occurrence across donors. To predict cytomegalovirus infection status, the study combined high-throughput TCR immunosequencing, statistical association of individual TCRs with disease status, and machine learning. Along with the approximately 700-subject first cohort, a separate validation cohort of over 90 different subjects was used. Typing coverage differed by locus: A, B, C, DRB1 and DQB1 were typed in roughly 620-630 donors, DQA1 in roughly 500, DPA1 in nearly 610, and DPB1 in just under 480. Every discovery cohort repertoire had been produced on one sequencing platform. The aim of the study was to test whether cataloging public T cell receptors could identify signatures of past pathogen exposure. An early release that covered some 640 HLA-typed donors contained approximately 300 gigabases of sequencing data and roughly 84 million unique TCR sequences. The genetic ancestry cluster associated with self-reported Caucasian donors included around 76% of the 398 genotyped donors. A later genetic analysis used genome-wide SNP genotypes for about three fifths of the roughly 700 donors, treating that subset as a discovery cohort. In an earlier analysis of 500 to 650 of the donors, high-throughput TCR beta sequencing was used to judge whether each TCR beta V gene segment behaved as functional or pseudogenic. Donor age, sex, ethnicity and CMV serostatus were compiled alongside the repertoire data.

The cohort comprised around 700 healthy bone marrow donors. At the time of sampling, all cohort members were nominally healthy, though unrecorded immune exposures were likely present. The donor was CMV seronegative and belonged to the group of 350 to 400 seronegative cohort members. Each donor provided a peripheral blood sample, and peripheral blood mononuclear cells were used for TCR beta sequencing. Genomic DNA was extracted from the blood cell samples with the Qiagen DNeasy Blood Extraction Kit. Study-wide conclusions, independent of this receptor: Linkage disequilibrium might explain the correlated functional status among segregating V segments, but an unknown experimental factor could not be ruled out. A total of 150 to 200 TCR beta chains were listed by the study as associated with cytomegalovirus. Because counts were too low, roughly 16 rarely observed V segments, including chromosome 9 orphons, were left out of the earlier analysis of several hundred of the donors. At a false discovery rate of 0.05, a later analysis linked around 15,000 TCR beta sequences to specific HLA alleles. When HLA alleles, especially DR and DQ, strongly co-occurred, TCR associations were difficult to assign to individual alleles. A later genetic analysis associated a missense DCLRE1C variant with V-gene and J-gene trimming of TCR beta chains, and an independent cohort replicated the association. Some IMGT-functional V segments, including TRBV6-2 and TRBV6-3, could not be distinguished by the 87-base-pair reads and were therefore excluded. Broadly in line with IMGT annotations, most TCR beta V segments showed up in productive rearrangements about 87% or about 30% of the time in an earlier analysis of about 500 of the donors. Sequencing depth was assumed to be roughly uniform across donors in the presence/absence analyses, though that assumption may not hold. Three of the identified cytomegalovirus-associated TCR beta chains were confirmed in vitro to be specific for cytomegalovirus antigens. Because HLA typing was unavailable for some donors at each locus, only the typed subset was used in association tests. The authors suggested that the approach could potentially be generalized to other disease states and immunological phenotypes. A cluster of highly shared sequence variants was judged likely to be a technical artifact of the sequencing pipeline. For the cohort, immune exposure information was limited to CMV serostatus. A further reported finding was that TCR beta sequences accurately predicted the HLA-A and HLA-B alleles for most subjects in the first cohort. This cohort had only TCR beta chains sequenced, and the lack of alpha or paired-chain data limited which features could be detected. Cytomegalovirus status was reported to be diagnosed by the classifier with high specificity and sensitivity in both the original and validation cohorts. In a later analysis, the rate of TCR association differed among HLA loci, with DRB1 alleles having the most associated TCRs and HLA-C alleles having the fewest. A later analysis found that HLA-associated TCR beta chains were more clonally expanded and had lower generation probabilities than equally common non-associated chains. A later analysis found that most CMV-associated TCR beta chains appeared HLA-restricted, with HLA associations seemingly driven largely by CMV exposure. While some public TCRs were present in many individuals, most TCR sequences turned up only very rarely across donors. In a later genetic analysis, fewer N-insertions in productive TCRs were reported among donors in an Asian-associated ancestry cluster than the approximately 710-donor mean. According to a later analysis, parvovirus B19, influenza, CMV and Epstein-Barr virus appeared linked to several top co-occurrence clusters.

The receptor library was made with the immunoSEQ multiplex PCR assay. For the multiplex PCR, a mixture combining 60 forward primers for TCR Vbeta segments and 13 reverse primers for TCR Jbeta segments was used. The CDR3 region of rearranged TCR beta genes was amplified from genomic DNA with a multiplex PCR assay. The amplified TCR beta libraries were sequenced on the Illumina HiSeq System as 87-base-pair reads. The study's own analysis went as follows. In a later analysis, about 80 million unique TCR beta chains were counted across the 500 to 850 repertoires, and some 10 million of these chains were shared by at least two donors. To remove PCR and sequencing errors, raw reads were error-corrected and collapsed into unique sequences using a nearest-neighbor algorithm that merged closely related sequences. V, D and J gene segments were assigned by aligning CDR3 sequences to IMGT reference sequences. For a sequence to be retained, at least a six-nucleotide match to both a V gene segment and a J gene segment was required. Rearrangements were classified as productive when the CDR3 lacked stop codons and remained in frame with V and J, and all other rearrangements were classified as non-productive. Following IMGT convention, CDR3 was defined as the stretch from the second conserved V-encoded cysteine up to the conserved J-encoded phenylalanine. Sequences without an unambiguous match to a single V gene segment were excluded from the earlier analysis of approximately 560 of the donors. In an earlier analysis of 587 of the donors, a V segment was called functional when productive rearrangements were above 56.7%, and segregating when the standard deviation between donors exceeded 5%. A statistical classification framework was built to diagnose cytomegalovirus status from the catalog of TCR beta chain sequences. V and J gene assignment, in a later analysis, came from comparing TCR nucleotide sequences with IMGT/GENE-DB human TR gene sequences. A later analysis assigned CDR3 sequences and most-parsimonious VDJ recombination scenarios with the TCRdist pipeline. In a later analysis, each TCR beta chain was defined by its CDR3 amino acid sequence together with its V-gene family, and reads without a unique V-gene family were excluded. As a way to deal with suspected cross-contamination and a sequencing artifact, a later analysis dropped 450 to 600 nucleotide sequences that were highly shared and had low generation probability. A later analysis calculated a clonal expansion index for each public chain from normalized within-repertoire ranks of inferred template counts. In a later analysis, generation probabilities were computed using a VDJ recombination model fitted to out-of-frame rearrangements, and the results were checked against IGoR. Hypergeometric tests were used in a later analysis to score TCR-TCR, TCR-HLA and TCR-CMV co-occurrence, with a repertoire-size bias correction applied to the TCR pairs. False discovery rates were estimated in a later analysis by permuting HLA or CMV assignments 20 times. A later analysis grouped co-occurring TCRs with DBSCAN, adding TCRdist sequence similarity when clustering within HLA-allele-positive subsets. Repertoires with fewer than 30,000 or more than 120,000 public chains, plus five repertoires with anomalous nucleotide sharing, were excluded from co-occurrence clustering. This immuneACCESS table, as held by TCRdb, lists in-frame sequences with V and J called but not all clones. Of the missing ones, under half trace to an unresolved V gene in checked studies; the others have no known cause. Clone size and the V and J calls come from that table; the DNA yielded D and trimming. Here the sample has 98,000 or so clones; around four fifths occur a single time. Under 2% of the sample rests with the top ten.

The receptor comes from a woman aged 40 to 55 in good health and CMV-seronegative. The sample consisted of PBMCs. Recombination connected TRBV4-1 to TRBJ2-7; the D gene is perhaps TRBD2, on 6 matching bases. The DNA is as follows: TGCGCCAGCAGCCAAGTTGCGGGGCGCTACGAGCAGTACTTC. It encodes CASSQVAGRYEQYF.